The sequence of this T cell receptor beta chain was determined in a study of CDR3 diversity in severe acne. TCRdb recomputed calls from the PCR reads with MiXCR, one row per CDR3 protein. The table includes some 84,000 distinct CDR3 sequences, about 50% detected once. The origin of this receptor is a male donor in good health, serving as a control. Sequences were obtained from blood.

CDR3 nucleotide sequence: TGTGCCAGTAGCCTGGACGGTTTTAACTATGGCTACACCTTC. It translates to CASSLDGFNYGYTF. This sequence joins TRBV19 and TRBJ1-2; D ambiguous. CDR3 length: 14 amino acids. Germline V gives CDR1 LNHDA, CDR2 SQIVND (reference sequence). With 6 bases removed from V and 1 base from J, the gap between germline ends came to 12 bases.